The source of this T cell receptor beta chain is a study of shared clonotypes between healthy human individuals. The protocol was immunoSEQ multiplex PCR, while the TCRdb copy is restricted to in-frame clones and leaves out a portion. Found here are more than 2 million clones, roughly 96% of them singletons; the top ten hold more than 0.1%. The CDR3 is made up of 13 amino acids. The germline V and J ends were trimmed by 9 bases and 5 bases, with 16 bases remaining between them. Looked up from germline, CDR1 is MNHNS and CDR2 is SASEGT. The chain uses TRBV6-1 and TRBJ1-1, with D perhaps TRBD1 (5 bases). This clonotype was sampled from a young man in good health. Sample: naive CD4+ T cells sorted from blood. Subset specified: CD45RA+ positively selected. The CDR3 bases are TGTGCCAGTCCCCCTCCAGGGCGGACTGAAGCTTTCTTT. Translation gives CASPPPGRTEAFF.